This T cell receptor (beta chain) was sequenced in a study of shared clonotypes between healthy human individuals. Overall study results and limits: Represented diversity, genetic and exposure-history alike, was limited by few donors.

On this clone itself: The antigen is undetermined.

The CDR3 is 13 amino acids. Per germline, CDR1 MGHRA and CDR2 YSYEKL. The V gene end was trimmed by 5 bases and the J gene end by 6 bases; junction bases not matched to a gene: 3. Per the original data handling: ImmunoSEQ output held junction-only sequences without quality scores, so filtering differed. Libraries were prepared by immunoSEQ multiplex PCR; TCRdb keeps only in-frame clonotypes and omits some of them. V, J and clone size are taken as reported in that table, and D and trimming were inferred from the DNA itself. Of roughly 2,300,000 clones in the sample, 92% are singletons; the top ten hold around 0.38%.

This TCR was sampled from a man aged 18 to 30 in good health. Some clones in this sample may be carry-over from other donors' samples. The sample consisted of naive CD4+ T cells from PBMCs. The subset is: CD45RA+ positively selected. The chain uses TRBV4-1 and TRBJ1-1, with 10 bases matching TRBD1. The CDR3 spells CASSGTGDAEAFF. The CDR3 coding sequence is TGCGCCAGCAGCGGGACAGGGGATGCTGAAGCTTTCTTT.